Listed below are T cell receptor beta chains from one sample, sequenced in a study of T cell responses to AZD1222 COVID-19 vaccine. Method: immunoSEQ multiplex PCR; TCRdb's copy keeps in-frame clones and lacks some. The repertoire includes more than 150,000 clones, less than 95% of them detected once, and approximately 1.5% sits in the top ten. The material sequenced was peripheral blood, taken on day 0 of AZD1222 vaccination. These receptors were collected from an adult in good health. The CDR3 runs from the conserved cysteine through the conserved F or W. Clone size is given for some rows only: seen once, a few or many times, or a class if the clone is expanded.

j_call,v_call,clone_size,cdr3_aa
TRBJ1-4,TRBV19,-,CASSKRTGSTEKLFF
TRBJ2-2,TRBV9,-,CASSATGVGTGELFF
TRBJ2-7,TRBV2,-,CASSEVGQGYEQYF
TRBJ2-4,TRBV5-1,-,CASSLTGDGGKNIQYF
TRBJ1-6,TRBV6-5,-,CASSYEQQDNSPLHF
TRBJ2-7,TRBV9,-,CASSVDETYYEQYF
TRBJ2-7,TRBV4-2,-,CASSKGLADSYEQYF
TRBJ1-5,TRBV20-1,-,CSASPGTTYNQPQHF
TRBJ2-7,TRBV10-3,-,CAISESRVGDEQYF
TRBJ1-1,TRBV14,-,CASSGHGTGRRAFF
TRBJ1-2,TRBV7-9,-,CASSGRGARFGYTF
TRBJ2-7,TRBV14,-,CASSQFRQGERYEQYF
TRBJ2-1,TRBV6-5,once,CASSYRVQNEQFF
TRBJ1-2,TRBV27,-,CASSLSAGRDDGYTF
TRBJ1-2,TRBV30,once,CAWRKWQEGPRGYTF
TRBJ2-1,TRBV29-1,-,CSGSGGGSLYNEQFF
TRBJ2-7,TRBV10-3,-,CAAAPTGNHEQYF